This T cell receptor (beta chain) comes out of a study of long-term antiretroviral therapy in people with HIV. Study-wide points: The study found narrower CDR3 length ranges in HIV repertoires than in controls. Before ART, certain clones expanded, and these dominated the repertoire at all time points. No data were available on ART adherence, viral resistance or therapy changes.

On this clone itself: Its antigen is unidentified.

Cryopreserved PBMC, at roughly 0.95-11 million per sample, were present before DNA extraction. The assay, immunoSEQ v3.0, was run at survey level. Using immunoSEQ multiplex PCR, the repertoire was profiled, and TCRdb retains in-frame clones only, with some absent. In the table there are about 35,000 clones, 80% to 90% of which are singletons. Between the trimmed V and J ends, which lost 11 bases and 4 bases, there was a span of 10 bases. The V gene's germline CDR1 is SEHNR and CDR2 FQNEAQ (reference sequence). The length of the CDR3 is 11 residues. The chain employs TRBV7-9 and TRBJ2-3, with D uncertain. The material sequenced was unsorted PBMCs, taken 2.2 years after starting antiretroviral therapy. The receptor's source is a man between 18 and 29 years old with HIV. The CDR3 nucleotides are TGTGCCCCCGACTGGGCAGATACGCAGTATTTT. Protein product: CAPDWADTQYF. Supplemented by reference TRBV7-9 and TRBJ2-3, the full variable domain reads DTGVSQNPRHKITKRGQNVTFRCDPISEHNRLYWYRQTLGQGPEFLTYFQNEAQLEKSRLLSDRFSAERPKGSFSTLEIQRTEQGDSAMYLCAPDWADTQYFGPGTRLTVL.